A single sample gave rise to the 29 T cell receptor beta chains below, sequenced in a study of regulatory T cells in long-lasting Graves disease. The time point is: newly diagnosed GD, antithyroid drugs for less than 3 months. The TCR library was prepared using RNA isolated from PBMCs. Libraries of TCR beta came from iRepertoire HTBI primers plus Arm-PCR of CDR3 regions. TCRdb reanalysed the multiplex PCR reads using MiXCR and keeps one entry per CDR3 protein. The sample has 400,000 to 500,000 distinct CDR3 sequences, less than 20% seen once. This same sample was also taken into another study, of T cells in Graves' hyperthyroidism and ophthalmopathy.

This sample comprised peripheral blood mononuclear cells (PBMCs), obtained at new diagnosis, from a patient treated with antithyroid drugs. These receptors were collected from a woman younger than 30 with Graves disease.

This clonotype appeared many times. The chain joins TRBV20-1 to TRBJ2-3; D is possibly TRBD2 (5 bases). The CDR3 totals 12 residues. Germline V gene data show CDR1 as DFQATT and CDR2 as SNEGSKA (reference sequence). The V end was cut by 6 bases, the J end by 2 bases, with 9 bases between. The CDR3 region is CSAHRDTDTQYF. Written as DNA, the CDR3 is TGCAGTGCCCACCGGGACACAGATACGCAGTATTTT.

This clonotype was seen repeatedly, ten times or more. The chain has TRBV28 and TRBJ2-7, with 7 bases matching TRBD2. Germline V gives CDR1 MDHEN, CDR2 SYDVKM. This CDR3 comprises 14 residues. V dropped 4 bases and J dropped 4; count of bases not matched to a gene: 7. The CDR3 is CASSWGGGPYEQYF. For the CDR3, the DNA is TGTGCCAGCAGTTGGGGGGGAGGGCCTTACGAGCAGTACTTC.

This clonotype was found a few times. CDR3 sequence (DNA): TGTGCCAGCAGCCCCCGCGGCGGGGACAGCAATGGCTACACCTTC. It specifies CASSPRGGDSNGYTF. This rearrangement joins TRBV9 to TRBJ1-2, with 7 bases that match TRBD1. After removal of 4 bases from V and 6 bases from J, the junction contained 12 bases not matched to a gene. Germline V gene sequence: CDR1 SGDLS, CDR2 YYNGEE. CDR3 length: 15 amino acids.

J is TRBJ2-1 and V is TRBV5-8; 9 nucleotides match TRBD1. CDR1 SGHTS and CDR2 YDEGEE come from the germline V gene. The V segment lost 7 bases and the J segment 7 bases; nucleotides outside the gene matches: 9. There are 14 residues in the CDR3. The CDR3 is CASGTGYVRNEQFF. For the CDR3, the DNA is TGTGCCAGCGGGACAGGGTACGTTAGGAATGAGCAGTTCTTC.

This clonotype was recorded at least ten times. The V call is TRBV28, the J call TRBJ2-1; D is perhaps TRBD1 (5 bases). CDR1 MDHEN and CDR2 SYDVKM come from the germline V gene. The V and J ends lost 3 bases and 4 bases respectively, with 16 bases between them. This CDR3 contains 16 residues. Written as DNA, the CDR3 is TGTGCCAGCAGTTTTTCTTGGCAGGGTAGTTACAATGAGCAGTTCTTC. This sequence encodes CASSFSWQGSYNEQFF. Combining the CDR3 with reference TRBV28 and TRBJ2-1 gives the whole variable domain DVKVTQSSRYLVKRTGEKVFLECVQDMDHENMFWYRQDPGLGLRLIYFSYDVKMKEKGDIPEGYSVSREKKERFSLILESASTNQTSMYLCASSFSWQGSYNEQFFGPGTRLTVL.

The V call is TRBV7-3, the J call TRBJ2-1; tentative D call: TRBD2 (5 bases). Trimming cost V 5 bases and J 2 bases, with 13 bases left between them. The germline gives CDR1 SGHTA, CDR2 FQGTGA. The CDR3 sequence is 15 residues long. Here the CDR3 reads CASSLAAGPYNEQFF. CDR3 nucleotides: TGTGCCAGCAGCCTAGCCGCGGGCCCCTACAATGAGCAGTTCTTC.

The gene calls are TRBV7-6 and TRBJ2-1; weak D call: TRBD2 (5 bases). Germline V CDR1 and CDR2: SGHVS, FNYEAQ. Trimming took 3 bases from V and 3 from J, leaving 9 bases between them. The CDR3 is 14 residues long. CDR3 DNA sequence: TGTGCCAGCAGCTTTGAGGGAGACTACAATGAGCAGTTCTTC. This gives the protein CASSFEGDYNEQFF.

This clonotype has more than one count but fewer than ten. The chain is built from TRBV19 and TRBJ1-5, with D hard to call. Looked up from germline, CDR1 is LNHDA and CDR2 is SQIVND (reference sequence). Between the trimmed V and J ends, which lost 5 bases and 4 bases, there was a span of 15 bases. This CDR3 comprises 15 residues. CDR3 in DNA: TGTGCCAGTAGTCCCCGGAGGGAAGGGAATCAGCCCCAGCATTTT. This encodes CASSPRREGNQPQHF.

This chain links TRBV7-9 with TRBJ1-1, with D unresolved. CDR3 length: 15 residues. The V end was cut by 2 bases, the J end by 1 base, with 11 bases between. Per germline, CDR1 SEHNR and CDR2 FQNEAQ (reference sequence). The CDR3 DNA follows: TGTGCCAGCAGCTTATCGTCCCGCGAGAACACTGAAGCTTTCTTT. As protein: CASSLSSRENTEAFF.

This clonotype showed up many times. The chain carries TRBV28 and TRBJ1-1; the D gene is possibly TRBD1 (6 bases). Germline-derived CDR1 and CDR2 are MDHEN and SYDVKM. The germline V and J ends were trimmed by 3 bases and 7 bases, with 12 bases remaining between them. The CDR3 totals 13 residues. CDR3 region: CASSFPGVDEAFF. The CDR3 DNA reads TGTGCCAGCAGTTTCCCAGGGGTGGATGAAGCTTTCTTT.

There are a few counts of this clonotype. The J gene is TRBJ1-6, the V gene TRBV4-1, with D perhaps matching TRBD1 (5 bases). CDR1 MGHRA and CDR2 YSYEKL come from the germline V gene. CDR3 length: 15 amino acids. With 4 bases removed from V and 9 bases from J, the gap between germline ends came to 16 bases. The CDR3 bases are TGCGCCAGCAGCCTAGGGACCGGCGAGGCTTCACCCCTCCACTTT. Translation: CASSLGTGEASPLHF.

In this sample, this clonotype turned up many times. CDR3: CASRKTGPSSYEQYF. The DNA for the CDR3 is TGTGCCAGCAGAAAGACAGGGCCGAGCTCCTACGAGCAGTACTTC. The chain uses TRBV2 and TRBJ2-7; TRBD1 matches at 7 bases. With 6 bases clipped from V and 0 bases from J, the junction kept 8 bases outside the gene matches. The CDR3 consists of 15 residues. The V gene's germline CDR1 is SNHLY and CDR2 FYNNEI.

The CDR3 is CASSLKPYTGELFF. DNA of the CDR3: TGTGCCAGCAGCTTGAAACCCTACACCGGGGAGCTGTTTTTT. The V call is TRBV5-5, the J call TRBJ2-2; no clear D gene. V lost 1 base, J lost 3 bases, and 7 bases lay in between. This CDR3 is built from 14 residues. Germline V gene lookup returns CDR1 SGHKS and CDR2 YYEKEE (reference sequence).

This clonotype occurred many times. The chain joins TRBV20-1 to TRBJ2-1, with TRBD2 matching over 10 bases. With 0 bases clipped from V and 0 bases from J, the junction kept 2 bases outside the gene matches. CDR1 and CDR2 (germline): DFQATT, SNEGSKA (reference sequence). The CDR3 consists of 16 residues. CDR3 sequence (DNA): TGCAGTGCTAGAGATCCTAGCGGGAGCTCCTACAATGAGCAGTTCTTC. Its translation: CSARDPSGSSYNEQFF.

The sample holds a few counts of this clonotype. The CDR3 DNA follows: TGTGCCAGCAGCCAAGTACCCGGGGAGCTGTTTTTT. It codes for CASSQVPGELFF. The rearrangement joins TRBV7-3 to TRBJ2-2; no firm D call. CDR3 length equals 12 residues. Deletions cut 5 bases from V and 6 bases from J, with 7 bases between. Germline CDR1 reads SGHTA; CDR2 reads FQGTGA.

This clonotype appeared many times. The chain recombines TRBV18 with TRBJ2-3; a weak D match, TRBD1 (5 bases). Germline assignment: CDR1 KGHSH and CDR2 LQKENI. With 2 bases removed from V and 7 bases from J, the gap between germline ends came to 16 bases. CDR3 length: 15 amino acids. The CDR3 nucleotides read TGTGCCAGCTCACCAGGGGCCGAGGTTCGACATACGCAGTATTTT. Translated: CASSPGAEVRHTQYF.

Notes on this clonotype: A read error may be the cause here, since a much bigger clone is one base away. The chain combines TRBV18 with TRBJ2-2; 10 positions match TRBD2. The germline V gene encodes CDR1 KGHSH and CDR2 LQKENI. Trimming took 8 bases from V and 7 from J; bases not matched to a gene: 10. The CDR3 totals 15 residues. Written as DNA, the CDR3 is TGTGCCAGCCATCGGGCTAGCGGGAGAGTCGGGGAGCTGTTTTTT. Translating gives CASHRASGRVGELFF.

The chain links TRBV7-2 to TRBJ2-2, with D hard to call. The CDR3 consists of 13 residues. The V and J ends lost 0 bases and 4 bases respectively, with 3 bases between them. Germline CDR1 is SGHTA and CDR2 is FQGNSA. CDR3 DNA sequence: TGTGCCAGCAGCTTAGCTAGCACCGGGGAGCTGTTTTTT. As protein: CASSLASTGELFF.

This clonotype was detected a few times. One junction end does not reproduce the germline sequence, and a read error may be involved. The V gene is TRBV15, the J gene TRBJ2-5; D is undetermined. CDR1 and CDR2 from the germline V gene are LNHNV and YYDKDF (reference sequence). CDR3 length: 17 amino acids. CDR3 region: CATSGDRGQSGQETQYF. The CDR3 nucleotides are TGTGCCACCAGCGGAGATCGAGGTCAGAGTGGTCAAGAGACCCAGTACTTC.

The rearrangement joins TRBV20-1 to TRBJ2-2; D call uncertain. Trimming took 0 bases from V and 0 from J, leaving 8 bases between them. The germline V gene has CDR1 DFQATT and CDR2 SNEGSKA (reference sequence). CDR3 size: 15 residues. CDR3 coding DNA: TGCAGTGCTAGAGATGGGAACGCGAACACCGGGGAGCTGTTTTTT. This codes for CSARDGNANTGELFF.

This clonotype turned up a few times. The chain uses TRBV6-2 or TRBV6-3 and TRBJ1-1, with D tentatively TRBD1 (5 bases). Per germline, CDR1 MNHEY and CDR2 SVGEGT. Trimming took 8 bases from V and 11 from J, leaving 15 bases between them. There are 11 residues in the CDR3. CDR3 DNA: TGTGCCAGCGGGGCGAGCACGGGGGCTTTCTTT. It yields the protein CASGASTGAFF.

This clonotype was counted ten times or more. The chain combines TRBV20-1 with TRBJ2-3; no clear D gene. From germline, CDR1 is DFQATT and CDR2 SNEGSKA (reference sequence). The CDR3 length is 12 residues. Trimming left V 6 bases short and J 3 bases short, with 10 bases between. The CDR3 loop is CSAAHGTDTQYF. CDR3 DNA: TGCAGTGCCGCACATGGGACAGATACGCAGTATTTT.

A few counts support this clonotype. The junction differs from germline at one of its ends, possibly a read error. V is TRBV5-1 and J is TRBJ1-1; tentatively, D is TRBD1 (5 bases). The CDR3 has 14 residues. The germline V gene has CDR1 SGHRS and CDR2 YFSETQ. The DNA for the CDR3 is TGTGCCAGCAGCTCCAGGGTGGAGAACACTGAAGCTTTCTTT. Residues: CASSSRVENTEAFF. Full variable domain (outside the CDR3, taken from reference TRBV5-1 and TRBJ1-1): KAGVTQTPRYLIKTRGQQVTLSCSPISGHRSVSWYQQTPGQGLQFLFEYFSETQRNKGNFPGRFSGRQFSNSRSEMNVSTLELGDSALYLCASSSRVENTEAFFGQGTRLTVV.

This clonotype appeared a few times. One end of the junction fails to match germline, which may point to a read error. The chain joins TRBV7-9 to TRBJ2-4; no firm D call. Germline V gives CDR1 SEHNR, CDR2 FQNEAQ (reference sequence). CDR3 size: 8 residues. The chain's CDR3 is CASSPHRF. The CDR3 nucleotides read TGTGCCAGCAGTCCACACCGCTTC.

This clonotype was seen ten or more times. The J gene is TRBJ1-2, the V gene TRBV27; no reliable D call. Germline V lookup: CDR1 MNHEY, CDR2 SMNVEV (reference sequence). The V end was cut by 2 bases, the J end by 0 bases, with 10 bases between. The CDR3 runs 15 residues. The DNA for the CDR3 is TGTGCCAGCAGTTTAGGACGCCCCCCTAACTATGGCTACACCTTC. This translates into CASSLGRPPNYGYTF.

The sample holds many counts of this clonotype. The CDR3 DNA reads TGTGCCACCAGTGACTCAGGGAATTGGGACTATGGCTACACCTTC. It codes for CATSDSGNWDYGYTF. The chain has TRBV24-1 and TRBJ1-2; possibly TRBD1 for D (5 bases). V dropped 4 bases and J dropped 3 bases, with 14 bases sitting between them. Germline V gene data show CDR1 as KGHDR and CDR2 as SFDVKD. The CDR3 has 15 amino acids.

Concerning this clonotype: A read error is possible here, since a much larger clone lies one base away. The gene calls are TRBV2 and TRBJ1-5, with D maybe TRBD1 (6 bases). This CDR3 has 14 amino acids. Trimming pared 5 bases from V and 6 bases from J, leaving 14 bases between. The germline V gene encodes CDR1 SNHLY and CDR2 FYNNEI. CDR3 residues: CASSSIQGTQPQHF. The CDR3 nucleotides read TGTGCCAGCAGTAGTATACAGGGTACTCAGCCCCAGCATTTT.

This clonotype came up many times. This chain joins TRBV6-2 or TRBV6-3 and TRBJ2-5; the match to TRBD2 covers 9 bases. CDR1 and CDR2 (germline): MNHEY, SVGEGT. V lost 0 bases to trimming and J lost 2 bases; unmatched junction nucleotides: 4. There are 16 residues in the CDR3. CDR3 DNA sequence: TGTGCCAGCAGTTACTCCATAACTAGCGGGCAAGAGACCCAGTACTTC. It translates to CASSYSITSGQETQYF.

Concerning this clonotype itself: This may come from a read error, since a much larger clone is one base off. The V gene is TRBV27, the J gene TRBJ2-5; D may be TRBD2 (6 bases). The ends were cut back, 3 bases at V and 11 bases at J, with 19 bases in the middle. The length of the CDR3 is 14 residues. The V gene's germline CDR1 is MNHEY and CDR2 SMNVEV (reference sequence). The DNA for the CDR3 is TGTGCCAGCAGTTTTTCCGCGGGGTACAATGAGCAGTACTTC. Translating it yields CASSFSAGYNEQYF.